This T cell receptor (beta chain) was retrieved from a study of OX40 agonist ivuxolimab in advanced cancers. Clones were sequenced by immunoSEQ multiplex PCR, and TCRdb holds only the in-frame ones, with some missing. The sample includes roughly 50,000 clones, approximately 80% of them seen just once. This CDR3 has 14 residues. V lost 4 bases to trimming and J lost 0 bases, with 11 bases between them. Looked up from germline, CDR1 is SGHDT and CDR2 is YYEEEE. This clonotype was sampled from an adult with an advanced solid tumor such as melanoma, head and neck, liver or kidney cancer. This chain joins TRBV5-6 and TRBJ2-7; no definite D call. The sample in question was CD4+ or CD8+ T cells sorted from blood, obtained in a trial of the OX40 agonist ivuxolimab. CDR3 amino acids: CASSNLMSSYEQYV. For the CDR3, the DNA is TGTGCCAGCAGCAACTTAATGAGCTCCTACGAGCAGTACGTC.